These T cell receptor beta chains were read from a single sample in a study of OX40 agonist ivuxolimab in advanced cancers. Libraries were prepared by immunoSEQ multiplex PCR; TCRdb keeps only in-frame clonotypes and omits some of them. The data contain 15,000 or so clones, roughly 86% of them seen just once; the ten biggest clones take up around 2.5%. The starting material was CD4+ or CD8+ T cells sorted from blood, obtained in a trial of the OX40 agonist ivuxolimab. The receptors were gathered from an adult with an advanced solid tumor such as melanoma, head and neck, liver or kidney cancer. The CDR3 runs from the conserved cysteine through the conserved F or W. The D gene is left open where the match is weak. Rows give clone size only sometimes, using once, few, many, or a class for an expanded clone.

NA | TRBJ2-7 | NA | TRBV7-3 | CASSREEGYEQYF | TGTGCCAGCAGCAGGGAAGAAGGCTACGAGCAGTACTTC
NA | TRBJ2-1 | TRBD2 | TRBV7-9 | CASSAGGTTIGEQFF | TGTGCCAGCAGCGCCGGGGGGACCACGATAGGGGAGCAGTTCTTC
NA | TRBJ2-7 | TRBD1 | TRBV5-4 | CASSRDRAYEQYF | TGTGCCAGCAGCCGGGACAGAGCCTACGAGCAGTACTTC
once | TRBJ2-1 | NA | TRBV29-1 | CSVDQGNEQFF | TGCAGCGTTGATCAGGGGAATGAGCAGTTCTTC
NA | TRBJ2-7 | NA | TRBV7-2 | CASSLGGSRHAYEQYF | TGTGCCAGCAGCTTAGGAGGCAGTAGGCACGCCTACGAGCAGTACTTC
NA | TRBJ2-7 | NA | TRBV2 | CASSRKGGYDEQYF | TGTGCCAGCAGTCGAAAGGGGGGCTACGACGAGCAGTACTTC
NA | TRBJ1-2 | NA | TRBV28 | CASSSRGGSHGYTF | TGTGCCAGCAGTTCTCGTGGGGGTTCCCACGGCTACACCTTC
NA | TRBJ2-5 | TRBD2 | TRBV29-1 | CSVDAGAGGETQYF | TGCAGCGTTGATGCGGGAGCGGGGGGAGAGACCCAGTACTTC
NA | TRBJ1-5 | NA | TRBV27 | CASSTMTGGGDQPQHF | TGTGCCAGCAGTACAATGACAGGTGGGGGTGATCAGCCCCAGCATTTT
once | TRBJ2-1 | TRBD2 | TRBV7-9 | CASSLEVAGGPVNEQFF | TGTGCCAGCAGCTTAGAGGTAGCGGGAGGGCCCGTCAATGAGCAGTTCTTC
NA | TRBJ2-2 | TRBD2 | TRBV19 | CASKRLAGETNTGELFF | TGTGCCAGTAAGAGACTAGCGGGAGAGACGAACACCGGGGAGCTGTTTTTT
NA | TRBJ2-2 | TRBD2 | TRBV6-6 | CASTNGLAGDGELFF | TGTGCCAGCACCAACGGTCTAGCGGGAGACGGGGAGCTGTTTTTT
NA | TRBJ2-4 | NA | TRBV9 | CASSVEENIQYF | TGTGCCAGCAGCGTAGAGGAAAACATTCAGTACTTC
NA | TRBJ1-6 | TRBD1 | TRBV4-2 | CASAYRRDSNSPLHF | TGTGCCAGCGCCTACAGACGGGACAGCAATTCACCCCTCCACTTT
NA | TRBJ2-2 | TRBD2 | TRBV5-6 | CASSSGLAGVGELFF | TGTGCCAGCAGCTCGGGACTAGCGGGAGTCGGGGAGCTGTTTTTT
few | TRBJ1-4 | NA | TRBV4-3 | CASSQDRMPVMGLATNEKLFF | TGCGCCAGCAGCCAAGATCGGATGCCGGTGATGGGACTTGCGACTAATGAAAAACTGTTTTTT
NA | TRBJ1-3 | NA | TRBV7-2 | CASSFGTGKGNTIYF | TGTGCCAGCAGCTTCGGAACAGGGAAGGGAAACACCATATATTTT
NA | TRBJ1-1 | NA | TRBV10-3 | CAISERAGNTEAFF | TGTGCCATCAGTGAACGGGCAGGGAACACTGAAGCTTTCTTT
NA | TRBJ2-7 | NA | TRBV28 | CASSLHGGHFSYEQYF | TGTGCCAGCAGTCTCCATGGGGGACACTTCTCCTACGAGCAGTACTTC
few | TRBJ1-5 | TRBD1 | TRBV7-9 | CASSKDRGNQPQHF | TGTGCCAGCAGCAAGGACAGGGGAAATCAGCCCCAGCATTTT
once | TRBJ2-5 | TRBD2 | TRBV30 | CAWSMNKGGVFETQYF | TGTGCCTGGAGTATGAACAAGGGAGGGGTCTTCGAGACCCAGTACTTC
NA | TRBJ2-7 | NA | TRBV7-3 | CASSLVRGRGNEQYF | TGTGCCAGCAGCTTAGTCCGGGGACGCGGGAACGAGCAGTACTTC
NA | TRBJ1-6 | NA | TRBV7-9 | CASASASVSPLHF | TGTGCCAGTGCATCGGCCTCGGTTTCACCCCTCCACTTT
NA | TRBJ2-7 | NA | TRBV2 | CASSLRVYEQYF | TGTGCCAGCAGTTTACGGGTCTACGAGCAGTACTTC
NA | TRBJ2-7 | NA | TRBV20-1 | CSASNPMEQYF | TGCAGTGCTAGTAACCCTATGGAGCAGTACTTC
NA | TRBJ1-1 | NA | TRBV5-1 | CASSSSYSGAPEAFF | TGCGCCAGCAGCTCCAGTTACTCAGGGGCCCCCGAAGCTTTCTTT
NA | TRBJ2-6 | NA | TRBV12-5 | CASGLEGANVLTF | TGTGCTAGTGGTTTGGAAGGGGCCAACGTCCTGACTTTC
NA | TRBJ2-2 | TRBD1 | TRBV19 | CASKDRENTGELFF | TGTGCCAGCAAGGACAGGGAGAACACCGGGGAGCTGTTTTTT
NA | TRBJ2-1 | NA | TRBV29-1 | CSVDGGEGSYNEQFF | TGCAGCGTTGATGGGGGAGAGGGCAGCTACAATGAGCAGTTCTTC
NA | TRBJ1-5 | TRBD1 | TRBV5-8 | CASSLALGQGGQPQHF | TGTGCCAGCAGCTTGGCCCTGGGACAGGGAGGTCAGCCCCAGCATTTT
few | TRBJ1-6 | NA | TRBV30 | CAWRDQGMGSPLHF | TGTGCCTGGAGGGACCAGGGGATGGGTTCACCCCTCCACTTT
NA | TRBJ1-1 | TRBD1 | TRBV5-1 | CASGTGGSVTEAFF | TGCGCCAGCGGAACAGGGGGCTCCGTCACTGAAGCTTTCTTT
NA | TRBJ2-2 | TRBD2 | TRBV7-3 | CASSQTSGYTGELFF | TGTGCCAGCAGCCAGACTAGCGGTTACACCGGGGAGCTGTTTTTT
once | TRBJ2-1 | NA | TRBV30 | CAWSVSVGRQFF | TGTGCCTGGAGTGTTTCGGTAGGAAGGCAGTTCTTC
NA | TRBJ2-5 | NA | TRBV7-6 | CASSLAPITTLAEETQYF | TGTGCCAGCAGCTTAGCACCCATAACAACCCTAGCAGAAGAGACCCAGTACTTC
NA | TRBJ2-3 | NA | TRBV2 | CASSPWGSPTDTQYF | TGTGCCAGCAGTCCCTGGGGGAGCCCCACAGATACGCAGTATTTT
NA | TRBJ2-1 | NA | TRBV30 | CAWSAGNEQFF | TGTGCCTGGAGTGCCGGCAATGAGCAGTTCTTC
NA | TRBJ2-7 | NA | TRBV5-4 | CASSKDRRLEEQYF | TGTGCCAGCAGCAAAGATCGACGGTTGGAAGAGCAGTACTTC
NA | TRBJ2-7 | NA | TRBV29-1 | CSVQWDTYEQYF | TGCAGCGTTCAGTGGGACACCTACGAGCAGTACTTC
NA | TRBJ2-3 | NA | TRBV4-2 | CASSQDQGSTQYF | TGTGCCAGCAGCCAAGATCAGGGCTCAACGCAGTATTTT
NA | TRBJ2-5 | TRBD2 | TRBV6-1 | CASSEVTSGRETQYF | TGTGCCAGCAGTGAAGTGACTAGCGGGAGAGAGACCCAGTACTTC
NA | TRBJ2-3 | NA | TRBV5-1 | CASSRDTSTDTQYF | TGCGCCAGCAGCCGGGATACTAGCACAGATACGCAGTATTTT
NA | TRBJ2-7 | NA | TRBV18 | CASSRDTTYEQYF | TGTGCCAGCTCACGGGACACCACCTACGAGCAGTACTTC
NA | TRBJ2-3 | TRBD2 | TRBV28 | CASSFSAGRTDTQYF | TGTGCCAGCAGTTTCTCAGCGGGGCGCACAGATACGCAGTATTTT
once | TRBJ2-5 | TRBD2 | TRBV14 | CASSLGLASREQYF | TGTGCCAGCAGCCTTGGACTAGCCTCAAGGGAGCAGTACTTC
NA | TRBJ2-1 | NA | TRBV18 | CASSPGGYEQFF | TGTGCCAGCTCACCCGGGGGCTATGAGCAGTTCTTC
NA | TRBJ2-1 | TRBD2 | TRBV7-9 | CASSSLLAGGGNEQFF | TGTGCCAGCAGCTCACTCCTAGCGGGAGGGGGAAATGAGCAGTTCTTC
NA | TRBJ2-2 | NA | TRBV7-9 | CASSPRLRNTGELFF | TGTGCCAGCAGCCCCCGCTTGCGGAACACCGGGGAGCTGTTTTTT
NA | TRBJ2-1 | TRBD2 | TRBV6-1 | CASSEDRSIAGGFYNEQFF | TGTGCCAGCAGTGAGGACAGATCCATAGCGGGAGGGTTCTACAATGAGCAGTTCTTC
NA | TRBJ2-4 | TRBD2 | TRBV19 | CASSITSSGSGLMRNIQYF | TGTGCCAGTAGTATTACGTCTAGCGGGAGCGGGTTGATGAGAAACATTCAGTACTTC
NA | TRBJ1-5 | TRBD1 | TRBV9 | CASSPETGAQPQHF | TGTGCCAGCAGCCCGGAGACAGGGGCTCAGCCCCAGCATTTT
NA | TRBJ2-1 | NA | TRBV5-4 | CASSLGDFRGLSYNEQFF | TGTGCCAGCAGCTTGGGGGATTTTAGGGGCCTCTCCTACAATGAGCAGTTCTTC
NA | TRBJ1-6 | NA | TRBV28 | CASSPHGGNSPLHF | TGTGCCAGCAGTCCCCATGGTGGAAATTCACCCCTCCACTTT